This TCR beta chain was retrieved from a study of CD8 T cells in ankylosing spondylitis. Findings of the study overall: A motif in TCR beta, a set of about eight highly homologous variants, appeared characteristic of ankylosing spondylitis blood. Within matched ankylosing spondylitis synovial fluid, disease-linked clones were reportedly significantly enriched. Some motif variants were previously reported in reactive arthritis synovial fluid and blood. Clones that were linked to disease were CD8+ and were relatively rare in peripheral blood.

V lost 1 base and J 0 bases, leaving 22 bases between the germline ends. Per the germline V gene, CDR1 is SGHAT and CDR2 is FQDESV (reference sequence). The CDR3 contains 20 residues. This clonotype was observed many times. What it binds is not known. Construction of TCR beta libraries was performed using quantitative 5'-RACE with molecular barcodes. In TCRdb, the 5' RACE reads were re-called with MiXCR into one record per CDR3 protein. The sample lists some 220,000 distinct CDR3 sequences; about 7% were seen once. The rearrangement links TRBV11-1 to TRBJ2-1; TRBD2 might be the D (5 bases). This TCR derives from a male donor with ankylosing spondylitis. Sequences were obtained from blood, either unsorted or a sorted T cell fraction (not recorded which). The CDR3 sequence: CASSLDILRPGRVSYNEQFF. The CDR3 region has the DNA TGTGCCAGCAGCTTAGATATTTTGAGGCCGGGAAGGGTCTCCTACAATGAGCAGTTCTTC.